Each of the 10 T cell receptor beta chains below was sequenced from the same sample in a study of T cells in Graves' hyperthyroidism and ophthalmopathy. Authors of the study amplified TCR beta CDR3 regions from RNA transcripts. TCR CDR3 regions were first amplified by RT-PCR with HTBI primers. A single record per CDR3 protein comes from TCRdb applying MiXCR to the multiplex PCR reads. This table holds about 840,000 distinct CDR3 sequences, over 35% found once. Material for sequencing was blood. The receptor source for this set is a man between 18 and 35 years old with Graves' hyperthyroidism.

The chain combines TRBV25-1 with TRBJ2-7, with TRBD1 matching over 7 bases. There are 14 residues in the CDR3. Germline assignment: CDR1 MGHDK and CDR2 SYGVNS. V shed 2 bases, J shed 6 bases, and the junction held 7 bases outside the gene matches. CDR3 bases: TGTGCCAGCAGTGAACCCGACAGGGCGGCCGAGCAGTACTTC. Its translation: CASSEPDRAAEQYF.

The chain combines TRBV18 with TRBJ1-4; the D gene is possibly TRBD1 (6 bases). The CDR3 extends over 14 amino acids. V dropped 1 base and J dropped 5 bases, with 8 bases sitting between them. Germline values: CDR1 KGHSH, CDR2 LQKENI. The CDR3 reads CASSPRDTNEKLFF. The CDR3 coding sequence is TGTGCCAGCTCACCACGGGACACCAATGAAAAACTGTTTTTT.

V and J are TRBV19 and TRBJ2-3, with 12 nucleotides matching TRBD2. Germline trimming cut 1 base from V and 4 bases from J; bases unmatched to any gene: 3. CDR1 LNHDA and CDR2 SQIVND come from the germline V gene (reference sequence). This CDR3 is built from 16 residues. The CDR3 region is CASSIVPSGRADTQYF. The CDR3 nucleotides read TGTGCCAGTAGTATAGTGCCTAGCGGGAGGGCAGATACGCAGTATTTT.

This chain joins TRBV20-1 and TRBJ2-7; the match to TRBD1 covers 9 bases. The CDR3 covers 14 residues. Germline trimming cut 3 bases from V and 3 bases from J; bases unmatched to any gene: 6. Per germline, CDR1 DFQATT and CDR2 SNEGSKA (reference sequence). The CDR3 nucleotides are TGCAGTGCTAGTCCCCGGGACAGGGACTACGAGCAGTACTTC. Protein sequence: CSASPRDRDYEQYF.

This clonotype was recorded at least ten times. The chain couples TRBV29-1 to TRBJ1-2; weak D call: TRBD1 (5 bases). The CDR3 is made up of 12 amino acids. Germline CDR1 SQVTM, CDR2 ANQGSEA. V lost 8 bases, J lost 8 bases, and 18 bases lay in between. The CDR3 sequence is CSFPGAAGGYTF. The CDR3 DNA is TGCAGCTTTCCCGGGGCCGCGGGCGGCTACACCTTC.

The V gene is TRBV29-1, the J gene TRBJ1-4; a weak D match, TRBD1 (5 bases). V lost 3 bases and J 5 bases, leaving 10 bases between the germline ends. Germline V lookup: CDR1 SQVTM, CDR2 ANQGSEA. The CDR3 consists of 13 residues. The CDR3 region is CSVDWGGNEKLFF. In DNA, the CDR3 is TGCAGCGTTGATTGGGGGGGAAATGAAAAACTGTTTTTT. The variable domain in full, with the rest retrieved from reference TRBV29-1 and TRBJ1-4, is SAVISQKPSRDICQRGTSLTIQCQVDSQVTMMFWYRQQPGQSLTLIATANQGSEATYESGFVIDKFPISRPNLTFSTLTVSNMSPEDSSIYLCSVDWGGNEKLFFGSGTQLSVL.

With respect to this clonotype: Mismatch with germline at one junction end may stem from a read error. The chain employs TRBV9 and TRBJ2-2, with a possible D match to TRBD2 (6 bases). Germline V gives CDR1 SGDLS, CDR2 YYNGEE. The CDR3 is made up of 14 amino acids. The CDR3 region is CASSSNRLGGELFF. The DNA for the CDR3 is TGTGCCAGCAGCTCGAACAGGTTGGGCGGGGAGCTATTTTTT.

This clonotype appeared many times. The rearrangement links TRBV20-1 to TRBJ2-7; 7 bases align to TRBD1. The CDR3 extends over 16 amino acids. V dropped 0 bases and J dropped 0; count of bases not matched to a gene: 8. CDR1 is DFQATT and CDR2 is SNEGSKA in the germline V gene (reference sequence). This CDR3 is CSARDPQGYSSYEQYF. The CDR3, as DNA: TGCAGTGCTAGAGACCCACAGGGGTATAGCTCCTACGAGCAGTACTTC.

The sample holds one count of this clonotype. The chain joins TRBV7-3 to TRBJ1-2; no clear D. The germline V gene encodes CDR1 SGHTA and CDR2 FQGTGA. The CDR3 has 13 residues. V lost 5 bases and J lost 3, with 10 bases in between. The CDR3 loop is CASSPAPYYGYTF. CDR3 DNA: TGTGCCAGCAGCCCCGCCCCCTACTATGGCTACACCTTC.

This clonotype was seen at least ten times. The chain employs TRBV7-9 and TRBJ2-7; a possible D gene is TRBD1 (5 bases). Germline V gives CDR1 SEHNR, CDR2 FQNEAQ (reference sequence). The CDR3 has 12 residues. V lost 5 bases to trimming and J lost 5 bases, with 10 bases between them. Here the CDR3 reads CASSPGRDEQYF. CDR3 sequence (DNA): TGTGCCAGCAGCCCAGGGCGCGACGAGCAGTACTTC.